This TCR beta chain was retrieved from a study of T cell repertoires in cytomegalovirus infection. Study in general: CMV infection together with matching HLA type was indicated by public TCR beta signatures. Whole-study results and caveats: HLA-C-restricted TCR beta clonotypes specific for CMV led the ex vivo response. Frequencies of public TCR beta families were cumulated, and this identified carriers of CMV plus the relevant HLA.

For this clonotype: The antigen is not known.

TCRdb re-called the reads through MiXCR, storing one row per CDR3 protein. Of about 530,000 distinct CDR3 sequences in the sample, less than 30% were seen once. Looked up from germline, CDR1 is KGHSH and CDR2 is LQKENI. CDR3 length: 16 amino acids. Trimming cost V 5 bases and J 6 bases; bases outside gene matches: 9. The TCR sequence derives from a human donor in good health (CMV status not recorded). Some clones in this sample may be carry-over from other donors' samples. This chain links TRBV18 with TRBJ2-3; 12 positions match TRBD2. The sequenced sample was PBMCs. The DNA for the CDR3 is TGTGCCAGCTCAACCAGGACTAGCGGGATAACGGATACGCAGTATTTT. Its protein is CASSTRTSGITDTQYF.